These 23 T cell receptor beta chains share one sample of origin, sequenced in a study of blood T cells in healthy people across ages. Combining a sample-barcoded 5' primer with a J-beta primer mix, a second PCR ran for about 6 to 11 cycles. TCRdb called the 5' RACE reads again in MiXCR, with one record for every CDR3 protein. The sample includes about 640,000 distinct CDR3 sequences, around 31% of them seen just once. Sequencing was carried out using blood. Receptors were obtained from a woman at least 80 years old in good health.

CDR3 in DNA: TGTGCCAGCAGCCCAATAGGGACAGGTCTGGGCGGGGAGCTGTTTTTT. It yields the protein CASSPIGTGLGGELFF. V gene TRBV7-6 combines with J gene TRBJ2-2; 8 nucleotides align to TRBD1. This CDR3 has 16 amino acids. CDR1 and CDR2 (germline): SGHVS, FNYEAQ. V lost 5 bases to trimming and J lost 7 bases; unmatched junction nucleotides: 12.

Of note for this clonotype: The germline gene is not matched at one end of the junction; a read error may be the cause. V gene TRBV28 combines with J gene TRBJ2-4, with unresolved D. The V gene's germline CDR1 is MDHEN and CDR2 SYDVKM. This CDR3 comprises 13 residues. CDR3 in DNA: TGTGCCAGCAGGGTTGGTGCCAAAAGCATTCAGTACTTC. Its protein product is CASRVGAKSIQYF.

In regard to this clonotype: This may stem from a read error, because a much larger clone lies one nucleotide away. The genes are TRBV4-3 and TRBJ2-5; 9 bases fit TRBD2. CDR1 and CDR2 (germline): LGHNA, YSLEER. There are 15 residues in the CDR3. As DNA, the CDR3 is TGCACCAGCAGCCCAGGGACTAGCAGAACCAATGAGCAGTACTTC. It translates to CTSSPGTSRTNEQYF.

This clonotype appeared many times. The chain carries TRBV5-1 and TRBJ1-2; 8 bases fit TRBD1. CDR1 SGHRS and CDR2 YFSETQ come from the germline V gene. The V and J ends lost 4 bases and 7 bases, in that order; junction bases with no gene match: 9. The CDR3 is 14 amino acids. This CDR3 reads CASSLAAGGGGYTF. Written as DNA, the CDR3 is TGCGCCAGCAGCCTCGCCGCAGGGGGCGGTGGCTACACCTTC.

The V gene is TRBV7-9, the J gene TRBJ2-7; possibly TRBD1 for D (6 bases). Germline V lookup: CDR1 SEHNR, CDR2 FQNEAQ (reference sequence). This CDR3 is 14 amino acids long. The germline V and J ends were trimmed by 7 bases and 3 bases, with 16 bases remaining between them. This chain's CDR3 is CASTQDRSYYEQYF. The CDR3 bases are TGTGCCAGCACCCAGGACAGAAGTTACTACGAGCAGTACTTC. The complete variable domain, with remaining parts taken from reference TRBV7-9 and TRBJ2-7, reads DTGVSQNPRHKITKRGQNVTFRCDPISEHNRLYWYRQTLGQGPEFLTYFQNEAQLEKSRLLSDRFSAERPKGSFSTLEIQRTEQGDSAMYLCASTQDRSYYEQYFGPGTRLTVT.

The chain recombines TRBV5-1 with TRBJ2-5; TRBD1 matches at 10 bases. This CDR3 has 14 residues. Germline V gene data show CDR1 as SGHRS and CDR2 as YFSETQ. V lost 6 bases and J lost 11; bases outside the gene matches: 13. DNA for the CDR3: TGCGCCAGCAACCCGGGACAGGGGACCAATGAGCAGTACTTC. The encoded protein is CASNPGQGTNEQYF.

This clonotype was observed at least ten times. The V call is TRBV6-6, the J call TRBJ2-1; TRBD1 agrees at 8 bases. With 0 bases clipped from V and 7 bases from J, the junction kept 2 bases outside the gene matches. This CDR3 has 14 residues. In germline, CDR1 is MNHNY, CDR2 SVGAGI (reference sequence). The CDR3 region is CASSYSRTGNEQFF. DNA of the CDR3: TGTGCCAGCAGTTACTCGAGGACAGGGAATGAGCAGTTCTTC.

This clonotype occurred many times. The chain is built from TRBV5-8 and TRBJ2-1; 11 nucleotides align to TRBD1. V lost 5 bases to trimming and J lost 7 bases; unmatched junction nucleotides: 2. CDR1 SGHTS and CDR2 YDEGEE come from the germline V gene. This CDR3 comprises 13 residues. The CDR3 reads CASRGQGGNEQFF. CDR3 bases: TGTGCCAGCAGGGGACAGGGGGGAAATGAGCAGTTCTTC.

This clonotype was found many times. The rearrangement links TRBV20-1 to TRBJ2-7, with 7 bases lining up with TRBD2. The CDR3 extends over 15 amino acids. Trimming took 2 bases from V and 1 from J; bases not matched to a gene: 8. CDR1 is DFQATT, CDR2 SNEGSKA, per germline (reference sequence). CDR3 in amino acids: CSARKGLERSYEQYF. The DNA of the CDR3 is TGCAGTGCTAGAAAAGGACTAGAGCGTTCCTACGAGCAGTACTTC.

This clonotype was recorded at least ten times. The V call is TRBV29-1, the J call TRBJ2-7; 10 bases match TRBD1. The CDR3 spans 12 residues. In germline, CDR1 is SQVTM, CDR2 ANQGSEA. V was clipped by 3 bases and J by 6 bases; unmatched bases: 2. Here the CDR3 DNA reads TGCAGCGTTGACCGGACAGGGGGCGAGCAGTACTTC. Translation: CSVDRTGGEQYF.

This clonotype was seen at least ten times. This chain links TRBV5-1 with TRBJ1-2; 9 bases map to TRBD1. CDR1 is SGHRS, CDR2 YFSETQ, per germline. V was clipped by 3 bases and J by 6 bases; unmatched bases: 9. The CDR3 is 15 amino acids. The CDR3 nucleotides are TGCGCCAGCAGCTCCCGGTGGGACAGGGAAAATGGCTACACCTTC. Protein product: CASSSRWDRENGYTF.

This clonotype was recorded many times. A much larger clone differs from this one at a single base, so this may be a read error. This chain joins TRBV6-2 or TRBV6-3 and TRBJ2-7; unclear D gene. V was cut by 0 bases and J by 6 bases, with 6 bases left in between. CDR3 length equals 12 residues. CDR1 and CDR2 (germline): MNHEY, SVGEGT. In nucleotides, the CDR3 is TGTGCCAGCAGTTACTCGAGTTCCGAGCAGTACTTC. It yields the protein CASSYSSSEQYF.

This clonotype was seen many times. The chain combines TRBV7-8 with TRBJ2-3; the match to TRBD1 covers 8 bases. The V and J ends lost 3 bases and 1 base, in that order; junction bases with no gene match: 3. The CDR3 runs 15 residues. Germline CDR1 and CDR2: SGHVS and FQNEAQ. CDR3 protein: CASSFWGQGTDTQYF. The CDR3 nucleotides are TGTGCCAGCAGCTTCTGGGGACAGGGCACAGATACGCAGTATTTT.

As concerns this clonotype: One base away lies a much larger clone, so this may be a sequencing read error. This sequence joins TRBV30 and TRBJ1-2, with D tentatively TRBD1 (5 bases). The V gene's germline CDR1 is GTSNPN and CDR2 SVGIG (reference sequence). Trimming shortened V by 1 base and J by 12 bases, and 12 bases separated the two germline ends. The CDR3 has 11 residues. The CDR3 DNA reads as TGTGCCTGGAGTGCCAGGGAAGGCCACACCTTC. Its translation is CAWSAREGHTF.

This chain connects TRBV29-1 to TRBJ2-2, with 8 bases lining up with TRBD1. J was trimmed by 4 bases and V by 1 base; bases with no gene match: 8. This CDR3 contains 16 residues. Germline values: CDR1 SQVTM, CDR2 ANQGSEA. The DNA for the CDR3 is TGCAGCGTTGAAGTATCAGGGGGCGAGTTCACCGGGGAGCTGTTTTTT. Translated, it gives CSVEVSGGEFTGELFF.

This clonotype was picked up many times. V is TRBV7-3 and J is TRBJ2-5; no clear D gene. CDR1 and CDR2 from the germline V gene are SGHTA and FQGTGA. V lost 0 bases, J lost 5 bases, and 13 bases lay in between. The CDR3 length is 15 residues. CDR3 region: CASSLTWGSFETQYF. In nucleotides, the CDR3 is TGTGCCAGCAGCTTAACGTGGGGTAGCTTTGAGACCCAGTACTTC.

This clonotype was counted at least ten times. A read error may be the cause here, since a much bigger clone is one base away. The rearrangement joins TRBV6-6 to TRBJ2-1; no definite D call. Germline V gene data show CDR1 as MNHNY and CDR2 as SVGAGI (reference sequence). V lost 7 bases, J lost 5 bases, and 6 bases lay in between. This CDR3 has 11 amino acids. CDR3 region: CASTLDNEQFF. In DNA form, the CDR3 reads TGTGCCAGCACCTTAGACAATGAGCAGTTCTTC.

The chain links TRBV7-9 to TRBJ2-5, with D perhaps TRBD1 (5 bases). Trimming took off 0 bases at V and 3 bases at J, with 8 bases between the two ends. CDR1 and CDR2 (germline): SEHNR, FQNEAQ (reference sequence). CDR3 length: 14 residues. For the CDR3, the DNA is TGTGCCAGCAGCTTAGCGCCCAGGGAAGAGACCCAGTACTTC. Residues: CASSLAPREETQYF.

Ten or more counts support this clonotype. The V call is TRBV4-2, the J call TRBJ1-2; 8 bases fit TRBD1. The CDR3 is 15 amino acids. V gave up 3 bases and J gave up 3 bases; unmatched junction bases: 6. CDR1 LGHNA and CDR2 YNFKEQ come from the germline V gene. The CDR3 nucleotides are TGTGCCAGCAGCCAGCGACAGGGGCCGGACTATGGCTACACCTTC. This gives the protein CASSQRQGPDYGYTF.

This chain uses TRBV7-9 with TRBJ1-2, with no clear D. CDR1 is SEHNR and CDR2 is FQNEAQ in the germline V gene (reference sequence). The CDR3 has 9 amino acids. V was cut by 7 bases and J by 12 bases, with 9 bases left in between. This chain's CDR3 is CASIPGDTF. For the CDR3, the DNA is TGTGCCAGCATCCCCGGGGACACCTTC.

V and J are TRBV12-3 or TRBV12-4 and TRBJ2-5; D gene unclear. The CDR3 runs to 13 residues. Trimming took 6 bases from V and 4 from J, leaving 12 bases between them. The CDR3 loop is CASSPERRETQYF. The CDR3 region has the DNA TGTGCCAGCAGCCCCGAAAGGCGAGAGACCCAGTACTTC.

The V gene is TRBV20-1, the J gene TRBJ1-5, with D possibly being TRBD1 (5 bases). The CDR3 has 18 amino acids. The V and J ends lost 0 bases and 0 bases respectively, with 18 bases between them. In germline, CDR1 is DFQATT, CDR2 SNEGSKA (reference sequence). This CDR3 reads CSARDSPGLLYSNQPQHF. In nucleotides, the CDR3 is TGCAGTGCTAGAGATTCTCCGGGACTTCTATATAGCAATCAGCCCCAGCATTTT.

Ten or more counts support this clonotype. The CDR3 bases are TGTGCCAGCAGTTCCCAGGGTTTTGGCTACACCTTC. It codes for CASSSQGFGYTF. The V and J genes are TRBV27 and TRBJ1-2, with D tentatively TRBD1 (5 bases). The CDR3 runs 12 residues. Trimming took 4 bases from V and 7 from J, leaving 10 bases between them. Per the germline V gene, CDR1 is MNHEY and CDR2 is SMNVEV (reference sequence).